This T cell receptor beta chain was identified during a study of radiotherapy plus CTLA-4 blockade in lung cancer. Findings and limits, study-wide: There was expansion of tumor-derived TCR clones in blood after radiotherapy plus ipilimumab.

This clone was detected a few times. Antigen specificity is unknown. Trimming took 2 bases from V and 4 from J, leaving 11 bases between them. The CDR3 has 14 amino acids. Germline V CDR1 and CDR2: MDHEN, SYDVKM. Only in-frame clones appear in the TCRdb table, and some are missing; sequencing was by immunoSEQ multiplex PCR. This table holds about 120,000 clones, 81% found once. This clonotype was obtained from a human donor with non-small cell lung cancer that progressed on radiotherapy plus ipilimumab. Some clones in this sample may be carry-over from other donors' samples. V gene TRBV28 combines with J gene TRBJ1-2, with D perhaps matching TRBD1 (5 bases). The sequencing here drew on peripheral blood, taken from a patient treated with radiotherapy plus ipilimumab. The CDR3 loop reads CASSLQGRGYGYTF. CDR3 nucleotides: TGTGCCAGCAGTTTACAGGGTCGGGGCTATGGCTACACCTTC.